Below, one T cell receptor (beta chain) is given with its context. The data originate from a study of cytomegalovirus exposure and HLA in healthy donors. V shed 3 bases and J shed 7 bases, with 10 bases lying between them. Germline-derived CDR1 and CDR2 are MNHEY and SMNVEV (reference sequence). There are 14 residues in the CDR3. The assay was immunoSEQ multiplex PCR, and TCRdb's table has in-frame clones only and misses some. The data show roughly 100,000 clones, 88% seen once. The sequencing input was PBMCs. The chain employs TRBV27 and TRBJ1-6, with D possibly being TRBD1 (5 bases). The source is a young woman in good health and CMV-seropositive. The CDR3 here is CASSFRGGNSPLHF. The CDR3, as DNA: TGTGCCAGCAGTTTTAGGGGTGGAAATTCACCCCTCCACTTT.